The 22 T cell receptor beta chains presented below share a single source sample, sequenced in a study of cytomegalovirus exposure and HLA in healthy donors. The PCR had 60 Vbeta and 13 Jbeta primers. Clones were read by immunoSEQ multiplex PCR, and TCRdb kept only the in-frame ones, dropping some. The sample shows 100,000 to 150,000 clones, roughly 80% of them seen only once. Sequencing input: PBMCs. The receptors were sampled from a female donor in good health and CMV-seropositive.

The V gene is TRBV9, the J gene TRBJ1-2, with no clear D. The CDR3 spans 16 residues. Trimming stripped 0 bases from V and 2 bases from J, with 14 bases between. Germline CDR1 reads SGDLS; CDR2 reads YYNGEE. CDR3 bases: TGTGCCAGCAGCGTAGACGGGAAGGTGTCCAACTATGGCTACACCTTC. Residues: CASSVDGKVSNYGYTF.

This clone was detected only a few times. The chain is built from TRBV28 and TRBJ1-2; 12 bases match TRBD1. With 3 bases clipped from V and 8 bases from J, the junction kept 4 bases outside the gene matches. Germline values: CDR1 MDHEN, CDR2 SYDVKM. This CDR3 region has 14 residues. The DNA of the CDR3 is TGTGCCAGCAGTTTGGGACAGGGGGCGCACGGCTACACCTTC. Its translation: CASSLGQGAHGYTF.

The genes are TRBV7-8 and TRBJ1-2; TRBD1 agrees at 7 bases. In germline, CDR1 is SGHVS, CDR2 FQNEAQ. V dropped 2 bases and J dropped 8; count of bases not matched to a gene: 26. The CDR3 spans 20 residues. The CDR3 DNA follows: TGTGCCAGCAGCTTAAGTTTCGGGACAGCCTCAGGCCCCCCGGTTCTGGGCTACACCTTC. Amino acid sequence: CASSLSFGTASGPPVLGYTF.

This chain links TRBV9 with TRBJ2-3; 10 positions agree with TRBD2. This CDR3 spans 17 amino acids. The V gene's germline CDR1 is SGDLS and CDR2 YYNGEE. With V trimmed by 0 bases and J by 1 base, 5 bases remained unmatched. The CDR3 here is CASSVERAGGGTDTQYF. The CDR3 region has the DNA TGTGCCAGCAGCGTAGAAAGAGCGGGGGGGGGCACAGATACGCAGTATTTT.

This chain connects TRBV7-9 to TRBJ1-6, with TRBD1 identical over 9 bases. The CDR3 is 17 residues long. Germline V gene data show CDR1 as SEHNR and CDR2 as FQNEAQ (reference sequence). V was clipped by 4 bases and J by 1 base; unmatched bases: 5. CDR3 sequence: CASSSEGTGSYNSPLHF. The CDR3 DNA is TGTGCCAGCAGCTCGGAAGGGACAGGGTCCTATAATTCACCCCTCCACTTT.

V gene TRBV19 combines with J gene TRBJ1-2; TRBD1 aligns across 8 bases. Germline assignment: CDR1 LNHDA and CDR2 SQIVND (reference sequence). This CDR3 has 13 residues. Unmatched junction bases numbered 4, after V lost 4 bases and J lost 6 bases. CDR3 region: CASSTTGVDGYTF. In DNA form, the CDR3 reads TGTGCCAGTAGTACGACAGGGGTCGATGGCTACACCTTC.

CDR3 sequence reads: CASSFNSGNTIYF. CDR3 bases: TGTGCCAGCAGCTTTAACTCTGGAAACACCATATATTTT. The chain joins TRBV5-8 to TRBJ1-3, with D unresolved. V gave up 2 bases and J gave up 0 bases, with 3 bases separating them. The germline CDR1 and CDR2 sequences are SGHTS and YDEGEE. This CDR3 comprises 13 residues.

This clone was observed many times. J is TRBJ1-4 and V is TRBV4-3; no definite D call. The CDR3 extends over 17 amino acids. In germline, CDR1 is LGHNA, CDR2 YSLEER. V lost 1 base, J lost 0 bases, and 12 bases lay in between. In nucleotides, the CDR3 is TGCGCCAGCAGCCAAGGGATGAGCGGGGCAACTAATGAAAAACTGTTTTTT. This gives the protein CASSQGMSGATNEKLFF.

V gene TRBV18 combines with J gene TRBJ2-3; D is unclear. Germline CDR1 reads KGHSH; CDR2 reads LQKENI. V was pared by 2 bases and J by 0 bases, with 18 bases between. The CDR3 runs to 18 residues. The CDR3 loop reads CASSPTKFRNPSTDTQYF. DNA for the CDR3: TGTGCCAGCTCACCAACTAAATTCCGAAATCCGAGCACAGATACGCAGTATTTT.

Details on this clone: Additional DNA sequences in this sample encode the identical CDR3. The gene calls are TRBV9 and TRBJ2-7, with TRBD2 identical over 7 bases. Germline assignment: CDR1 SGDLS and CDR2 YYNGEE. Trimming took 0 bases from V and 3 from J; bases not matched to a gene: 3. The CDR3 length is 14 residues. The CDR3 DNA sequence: TGTGCCAGCAGCGTAGCGGGGGGAGACTACGAGCAGTACTTC. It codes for CASSVAGGDYEQYF.

As DNA, the CDR3 is TGTGCCAGCTCACCGGTATCCGGGACAGGGTTTTTCTATGGCTACACCTTC. Protein product: CASSPVSGTGFFYGYTF. The rearrangement links TRBV18 to TRBJ1-2, with TRBD1 identical over 9 bases. The CDR3 consists of 17 residues. Germline-derived CDR1 and CDR2 are KGHSH and LQKENI. V dropped 3 bases and J dropped 4; count of bases not matched to a gene: 12.

In nucleotides, the CDR3 is TGTGCCAGCAGCGGCACAGGGGGCTTAGAGTATGGCTACACCTTC. Translating gives CASSGTGGLEYGYTF. This chain joins TRBV6-1 and TRBJ1-2, with 9 bases matching TRBD1. This CDR3 contains 15 residues. CDR1 is MNHNS and CDR2 is SASEGT in the germline V gene. V lost 6 bases, J lost 5 bases, and 10 bases stayed unmatched.

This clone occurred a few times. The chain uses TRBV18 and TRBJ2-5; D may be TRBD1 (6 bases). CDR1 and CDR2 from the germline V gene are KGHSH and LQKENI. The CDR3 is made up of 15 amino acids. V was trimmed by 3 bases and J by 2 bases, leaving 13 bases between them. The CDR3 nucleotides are TGTGCCAGCTCACCCCGGACAGCTGTTCAAGAGACCCAGTACTTC. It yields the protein CASSPRTAVQETQYF. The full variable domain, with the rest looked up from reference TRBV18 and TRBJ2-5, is NAGVMQNPRHLVRRRGQEARLRCSPMKGHSHVYWYRQLPEEGLKFMVYLQKENIIDESGMPKERFSAEFPKEGPSILRIQQVVRGDSAAYFCASSPRTAVQETQYFGPGTRLLVL.

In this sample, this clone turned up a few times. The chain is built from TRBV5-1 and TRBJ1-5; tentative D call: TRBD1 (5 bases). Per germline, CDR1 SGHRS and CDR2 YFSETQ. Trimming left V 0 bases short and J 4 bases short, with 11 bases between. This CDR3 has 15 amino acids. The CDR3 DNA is TGCGCCAGCAGCTTGGGACAGTCAGGGAATCAGCCCCAGCATTTT. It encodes CASSLGQSGNQPQHF.

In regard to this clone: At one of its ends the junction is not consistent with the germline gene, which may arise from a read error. CDR3 residues: CASSSDRVDTQYF. Written as DNA, the CDR3 is TGTGCTAGCAGCTCCGACAGGGTGGATACGCAGTATTTT. The gene calls are TRBV7-7 and TRBJ2-3; 7 bases are shared with TRBD1. CDR1 is SSHAT and CDR2 is FNYEAQ in the germline V gene (reference sequence). The CDR3 has 13 residues.

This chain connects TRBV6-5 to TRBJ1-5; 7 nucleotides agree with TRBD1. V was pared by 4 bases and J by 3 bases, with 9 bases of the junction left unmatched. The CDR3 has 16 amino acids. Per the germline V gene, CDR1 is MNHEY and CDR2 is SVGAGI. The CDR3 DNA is TGTGCCAGCAGTTTCCTCAGGGGGTACCTCAATCAGCCCCAGCATTTT. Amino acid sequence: CASSFLRGYLNQPQHF.

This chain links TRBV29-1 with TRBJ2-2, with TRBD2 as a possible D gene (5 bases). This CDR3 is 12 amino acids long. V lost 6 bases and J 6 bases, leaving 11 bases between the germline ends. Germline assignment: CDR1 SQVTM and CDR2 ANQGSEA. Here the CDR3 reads CSVAAQPGELFF. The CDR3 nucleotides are TGCAGCGTAGCGGCCCAGCCCGGGGAGCTGTTTTTT.

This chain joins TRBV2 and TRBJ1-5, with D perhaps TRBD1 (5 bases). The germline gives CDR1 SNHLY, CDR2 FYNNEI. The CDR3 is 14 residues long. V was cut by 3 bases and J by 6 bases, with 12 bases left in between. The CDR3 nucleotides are TGTGCCAGCAGTGATCAGGGATCGGGTCAGCCCCAGCATTTT. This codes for CASSDQGSGQPQHF.

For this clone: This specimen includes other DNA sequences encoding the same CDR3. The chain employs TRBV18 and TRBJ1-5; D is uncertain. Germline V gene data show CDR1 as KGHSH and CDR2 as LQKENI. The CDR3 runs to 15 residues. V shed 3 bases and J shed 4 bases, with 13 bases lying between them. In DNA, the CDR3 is TGTGCCAGCTCACCTCTCTCCGGGTCTAATCAGCCCCAGCATTTT. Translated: CASSPLSGSNQPQHF.

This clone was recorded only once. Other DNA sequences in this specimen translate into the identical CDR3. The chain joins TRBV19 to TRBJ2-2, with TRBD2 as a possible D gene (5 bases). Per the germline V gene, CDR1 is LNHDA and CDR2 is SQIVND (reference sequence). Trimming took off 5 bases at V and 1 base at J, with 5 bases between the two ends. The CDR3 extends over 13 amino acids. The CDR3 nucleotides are TGTGCCAGTAGTGGAGGGAACACCGGGGAGCTGTTTTTT. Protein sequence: CASSGGNTGELFF.

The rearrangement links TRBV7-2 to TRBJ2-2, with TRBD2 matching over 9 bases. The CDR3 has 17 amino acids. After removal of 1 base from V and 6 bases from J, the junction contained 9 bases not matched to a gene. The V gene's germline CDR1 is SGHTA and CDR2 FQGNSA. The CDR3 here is CASSLEGLAGRAGELFF. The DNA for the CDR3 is TGTGCCAGCAGCTTAGAGGGGCTAGCGGGGAGGGCCGGGGAGCTGTTTTTT.

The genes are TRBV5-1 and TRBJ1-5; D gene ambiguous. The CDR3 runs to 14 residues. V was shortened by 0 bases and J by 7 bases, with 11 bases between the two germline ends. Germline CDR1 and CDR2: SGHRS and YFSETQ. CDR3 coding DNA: TGCGCCAGCAGCTTGGTTGCGGGAGGGCAGCCCCAGCATTTT. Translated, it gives CASSLVAGGQPQHF. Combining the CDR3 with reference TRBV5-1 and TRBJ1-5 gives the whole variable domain KAGVTQTPRYLIKTRGQQVTLSCSPISGHRSVSWYQQTPGQGLQFLFEYFSETQRNKGNFPGRFSGRQFSNSRSEMNVSTLELGDSALYLCASSLVAGGQPQHFGDGTRLSIL.